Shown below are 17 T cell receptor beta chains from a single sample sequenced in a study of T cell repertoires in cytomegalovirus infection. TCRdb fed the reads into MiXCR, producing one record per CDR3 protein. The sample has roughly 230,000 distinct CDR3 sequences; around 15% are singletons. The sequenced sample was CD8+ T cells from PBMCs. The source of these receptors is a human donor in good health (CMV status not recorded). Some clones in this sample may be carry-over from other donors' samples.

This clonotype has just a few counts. The CDR3: CASSQVGDSDEQFF. The CDR3 nucleotides are TGCGCCAGCAGCCAAGTGGGGGACAGCGATGAGCAGTTCTTC. The chain joins TRBV4-1 to TRBJ2-1, with TRBD1 identical over 7 bases. Germline CDR1 MGHRA, CDR2 YSYEKL. The CDR3 contains 14 residues. The V gene end was trimmed by 1 base and the J gene end by 8 bases; junction bases not matched to a gene: 5.

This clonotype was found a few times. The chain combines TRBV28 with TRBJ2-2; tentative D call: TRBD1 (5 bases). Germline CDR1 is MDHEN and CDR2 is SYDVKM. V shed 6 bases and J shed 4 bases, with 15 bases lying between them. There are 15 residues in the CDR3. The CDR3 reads CASSRTMGSTGELFF. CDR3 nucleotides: TGTGCCAGCAGCCGGACAATGGGATCCACCGGGGAGCTGTTTTTT.

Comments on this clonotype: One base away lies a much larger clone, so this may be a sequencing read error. CDR3 loop: CASSLGPLGNTQYF. In DNA, the CDR3 is TGTGCCAGCAGTTTGGGGCCGCTTGGTAATACGCAGTATTTT. The chain carries TRBV12-3 or TRBV12-4 and TRBJ2-3, with a weak D call TRBD1 (5 bases). The V end was cut by 3 bases, the J end by 7 bases, with 14 bases between. This CDR3 is built from 14 residues.

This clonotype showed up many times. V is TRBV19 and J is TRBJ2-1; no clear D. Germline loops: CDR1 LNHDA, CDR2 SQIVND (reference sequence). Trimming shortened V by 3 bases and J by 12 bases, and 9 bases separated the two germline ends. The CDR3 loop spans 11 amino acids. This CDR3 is CASSIGGVQFF. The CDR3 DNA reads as TGTGCCAGTAGTATCGGTGGGGTGCAGTTCTTC.

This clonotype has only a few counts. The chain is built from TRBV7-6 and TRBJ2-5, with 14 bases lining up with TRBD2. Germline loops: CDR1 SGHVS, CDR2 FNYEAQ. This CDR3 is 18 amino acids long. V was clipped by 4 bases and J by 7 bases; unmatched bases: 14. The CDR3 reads CASSSGLAGGLTGGTQYF. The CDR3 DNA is TGTGCCAGCAGCTCCGGACTAGCGGGGGGACTCACAGGGGGGACCCAGTACTTC.

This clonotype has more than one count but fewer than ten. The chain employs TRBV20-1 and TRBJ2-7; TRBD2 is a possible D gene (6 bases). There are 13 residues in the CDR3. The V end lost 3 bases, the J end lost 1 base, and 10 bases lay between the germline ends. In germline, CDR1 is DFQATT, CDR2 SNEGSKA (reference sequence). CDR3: CSASWGESYEQYF. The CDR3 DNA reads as TGCAGTGCTAGTTGGGGGGAGTCCTACGAGCAGTACTTC.

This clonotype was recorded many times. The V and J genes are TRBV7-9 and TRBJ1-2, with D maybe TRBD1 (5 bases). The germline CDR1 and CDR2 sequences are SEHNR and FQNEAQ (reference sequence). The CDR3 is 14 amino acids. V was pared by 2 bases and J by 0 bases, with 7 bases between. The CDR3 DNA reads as TGTGCCAGCAGCTTACAGGGCCCTAACTATGGCTACACCTTC. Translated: CASSLQGPNYGYTF. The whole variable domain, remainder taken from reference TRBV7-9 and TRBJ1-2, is DTGVSQNPRHKITKRGQNVTFRCDPISEHNRLYWYRQTLGQGPEFLTYFQNEAQLEKSRLLSDRFSAERPKGSFSTLEIQRTEQGDSAMYLCASSLQGPNYGYTFGSGTRLTVV.

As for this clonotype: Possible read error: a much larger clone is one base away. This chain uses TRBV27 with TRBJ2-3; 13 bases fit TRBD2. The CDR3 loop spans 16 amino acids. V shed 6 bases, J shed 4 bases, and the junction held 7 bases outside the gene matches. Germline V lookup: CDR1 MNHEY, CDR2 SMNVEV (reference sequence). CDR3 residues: CASRRLAGGNSDTQYF. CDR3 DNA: TGTGCCAGCAGGAGACTAGCGGGGGGCAACTCAGATACGCAGTATTTT.

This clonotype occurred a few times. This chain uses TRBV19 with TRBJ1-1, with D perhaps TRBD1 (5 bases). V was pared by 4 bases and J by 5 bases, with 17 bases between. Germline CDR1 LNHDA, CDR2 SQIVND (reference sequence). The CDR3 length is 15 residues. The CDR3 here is CASSSFGSEGTEAFF. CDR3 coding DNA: TGTGCCAGTAGTAGCTTCGGGTCCGAGGGGACTGAAGCTTTCTTT.

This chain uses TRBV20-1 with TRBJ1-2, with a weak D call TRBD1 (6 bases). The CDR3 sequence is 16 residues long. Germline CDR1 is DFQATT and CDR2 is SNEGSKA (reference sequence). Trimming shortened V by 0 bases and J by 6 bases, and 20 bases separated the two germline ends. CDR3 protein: CSARDSYEPGADGYTF. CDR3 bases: TGCAGTGCTAGAGATAGTTACGAACCAGGGGCGGATGGCTACACCTTC.

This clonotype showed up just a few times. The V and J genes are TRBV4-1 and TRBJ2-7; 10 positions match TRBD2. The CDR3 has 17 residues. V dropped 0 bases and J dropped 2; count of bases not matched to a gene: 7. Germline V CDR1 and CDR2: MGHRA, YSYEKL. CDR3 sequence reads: CASSQEGSGGAAYEQYF. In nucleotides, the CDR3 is TGCGCCAGCAGCCAAGAAGGAAGCGGGGGGGCCGCCTACGAGCAGTACTTC.

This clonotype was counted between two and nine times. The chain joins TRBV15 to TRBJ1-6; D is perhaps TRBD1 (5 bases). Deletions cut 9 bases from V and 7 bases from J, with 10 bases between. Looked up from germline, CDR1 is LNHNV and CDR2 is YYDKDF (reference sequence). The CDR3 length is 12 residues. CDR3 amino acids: CATTSGNSPLHF. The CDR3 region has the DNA TGTGCCACAACGTCAGGGAATTCACCCCTCCACTTT.

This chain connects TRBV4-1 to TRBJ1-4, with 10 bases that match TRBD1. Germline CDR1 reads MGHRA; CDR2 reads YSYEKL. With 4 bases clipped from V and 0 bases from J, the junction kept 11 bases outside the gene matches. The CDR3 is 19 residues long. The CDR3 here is CASSPEGAGTGATNEKLFF. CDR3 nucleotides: TGCGCCAGCAGCCCCGAGGGGGCCGGGACAGGGGCAACTAATGAAAAACTGTTTTTT.

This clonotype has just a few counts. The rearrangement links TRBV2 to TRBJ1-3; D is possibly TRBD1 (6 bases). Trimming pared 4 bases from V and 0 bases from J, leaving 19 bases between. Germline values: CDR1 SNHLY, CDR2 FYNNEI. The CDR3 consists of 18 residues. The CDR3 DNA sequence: TGTGCCAGCAGTGGGCCCGGGACACCATCCCTCTCTGGAAACACCATATATTTT. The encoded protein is CASSGPGTPSLSGNTIYF.

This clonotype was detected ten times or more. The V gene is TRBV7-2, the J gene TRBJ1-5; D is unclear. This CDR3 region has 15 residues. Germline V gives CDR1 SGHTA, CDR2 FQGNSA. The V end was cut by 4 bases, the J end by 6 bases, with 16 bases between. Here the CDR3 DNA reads TGTGCCAGCAGCTCCATTACCCAGGCGGGTCAGCCCCAGCATTTT. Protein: CASSSITQAGQPQHF.

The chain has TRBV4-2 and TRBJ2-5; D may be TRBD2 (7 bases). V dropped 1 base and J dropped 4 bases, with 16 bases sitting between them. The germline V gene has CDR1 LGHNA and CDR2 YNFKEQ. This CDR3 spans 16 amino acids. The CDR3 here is CASSQVEPGEGETQYF. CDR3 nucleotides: TGTGCCAGCAGCCAAGTAGAGCCAGGGGAGGGAGAGACCCAGTACTTC.

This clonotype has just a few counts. The CDR3 region is CAISEDFTDTQYF. The CDR3 coding sequence is TGTGCCATCAGTGAGGACTTCACAGATACGCAGTATTTT. This chain links TRBV10-3 with TRBJ2-3; D gene uncertain. CDR1 and CDR2 from the germline V gene are ENHRY and SYGVKD. V lost 2 bases and J 2 bases, leaving 5 bases between the germline ends. There are 13 residues in the CDR3.